This T cell receptor beta chain came from a study of graft-versus-host responses after intestinal transplantation. Overall study context: Transplants given to recipients were multivisceral, liver-intestinal, or isolated intestinal.

Samples of marrow taken after transplant originated at the posterior iliac crest or some other site. Findings and limits, study-wide: Recipient-marrow GvH clones were detected, some having first appeared in ileum or blood.

To note about this clone: The antigen is undetermined.

The germline CDR1 and CDR2 sequences are KGHSH and LQKENI. The ends were cut back, 2 bases at V and 8 bases at J, with 19 bases in the middle. The CDR3 extends over 16 amino acids. Generated by immunoSEQ multiplex PCR, the TCRdb table keeps only in-frame clones and is missing some. The sample carries more than 9,000 clones, 90% to 95% recorded once. The J gene is TRBJ2-1, the V gene TRBV18; D is possibly TRBD1 or TRBD2 (5 bases each). Sequenced material: bone marrow, taken about 500 days after intestinal transplantation. The clonotype originates from a human patient who received an intestinal transplant, so some T cells may come from the graft donor. Here the CDR3 reads CASSPGERGWDDEQFF. Here the CDR3 DNA reads TGTGCCAGCTCACCAGGGGAACGCGGTTGGGACGATGAGCAGTTCTTC.